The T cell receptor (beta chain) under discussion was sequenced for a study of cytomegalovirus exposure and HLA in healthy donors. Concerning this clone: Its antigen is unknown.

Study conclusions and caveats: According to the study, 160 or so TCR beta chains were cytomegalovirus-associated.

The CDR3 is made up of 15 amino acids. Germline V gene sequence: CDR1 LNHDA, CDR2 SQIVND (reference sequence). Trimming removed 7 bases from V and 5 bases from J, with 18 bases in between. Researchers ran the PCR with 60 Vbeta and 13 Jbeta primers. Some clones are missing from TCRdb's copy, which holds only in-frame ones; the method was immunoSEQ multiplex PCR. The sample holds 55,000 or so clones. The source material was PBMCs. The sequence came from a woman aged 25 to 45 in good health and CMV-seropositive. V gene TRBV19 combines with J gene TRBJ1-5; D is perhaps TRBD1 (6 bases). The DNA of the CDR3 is TGTGCCAGTAACCAACAGGGTAGTTGGGATCAGCCCCAGCATTTT. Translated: CASNQQGSWDQPQHF.